This T cell receptor (beta chain) was documented in a study of Graves' ophthalmopathy and Graves' hyperthyroidism. Across the study: Before any treatment was given, at initial diagnosis, peripheral blood was collected.

The CDR3 length is 12 residues. Trimming removed 3 bases from V and 8 bases from J, with 8 bases in between. The V gene's germline CDR1 is SGDLS and CDR2 YYNGEE. Study findings and constraints: Among expanded thyroid clonotypes above 0.001 frequency, most also occurred in blood. The model achieved 55% to 71% sensitivity and approximately 74% specificity for ophthalmopathy progression.

Investigators amplified TCR beta CDR3 regions from RNA transcripts. The first-round RT-PCR employed HTBI primers together with the Qiagen OneStep RT-PCR kit. A multiplex PCR was then performed as the second round. TCRdb processed the multiplex PCR reads anew with MiXCR; each CDR3 protein has one entry. Among some 410,000 distinct CDR3 sequences listed, roughly 20% were seen once. A note on this clonotype: Its antigen is not known.

The V and J genes are TRBV9 and TRBJ2-2; D gene ambiguous. The TCR originated in a woman aged 18-29 years with stable Graves' hyperthyroidism. Sequences were obtained from peripheral blood. CDR3 loop: CASSASWGELFF. The CDR3 DNA sequence: TGTGCCAGCAGCGCCAGCTGGGGGGAGCTGTTTTTT.